The rows below give T cell receptor beta chains drawn from one sample of a study of CD8 T cells in Susac syndrome. MiXCR, run by TCRdb on the immunoSEQ multiplex PCR reads, gives a single entry per CDR3 protein. The sample records about 300,000 distinct CDR3 sequences, approximately 84% being singletons. Source material: CD8+ T cells from PBMCs. The receptors were gathered from a human donor with multiple sclerosis. Both conserved end residues are part of each CDR3. A D gene is named only where the DNA matches it firmly. Clone size is shown for a subset of rows, as once, few, many or a class of expanded clone.

TRBJ1-1 | . | TRBV27 | . | CAARGGAAEAFF | TGTGCCGCTCGGGGAGGGGCCGCCGAAGCTTTCTTT
TRBJ2-1 | TRBD1 | TRBV10-1 | . | CASSESLRDRGTNEQFF | TGCGCCAGCAGTGAGTCCCTCCGGGACAGGGGGACGAATGAGCAGTTCTTC
TRBJ2-7 | . | TRBV9 | . | CASAGTGSYEQYF | TGTGCCAGCGCCGGGACGGGATCCTACGAGCAGTACTTC
TRBJ2-1 | . | TRBV7-6 | few | CASSYHGRNEQFF | TGTGCTAGCAGTTATCATGGGAGGAATGAGCAGTTCTTC
TRBJ1-2 | . | TRBV9 | few | CASSVGGSHGYTF | TGTGCCAGCAGCGTAGGCGGCTCCCATGGCTACACCTTC
TRBJ2-1 | . | TRBV29-1 | . | CSVEGVRFGAPYNEQFF | TGCAGCGTTGAGGGAGTCAGGTTTGGAGCACCCTACAATGAGCAGTTCTTC
TRBJ1-1 | . | TRBV2 | . | CASPGRTEAFF | TGTGCCAGCCCGGGGAGAACTGAAGCTTTCTTT
TRBJ2-4 | . | TRBV27 | . | CASSFTPPAKNIQYF | TGTGCCAGCAGTTTCACCCCCCCCGCCAAAAACATTCAGTACTTC
TRBJ2-7 | . | TRBV7-9 | . | CASSLGPLGEQYF | TGTGCCAGCAGCTTGGGCCCTTTAGGCGAGCAGTACTTC
TRBJ2-5 | TRBD1 | TRBV9 | once | CASSVSGTAEETQYF | TGTGCCAGCAGCGTATCCGGGACAGCCGAAGAGACCCAGTACTTC
TRBJ2-1 | . | TRBV20-1 | once | CSAARTVNNEQFF | TGCAGTGCCGCCAGGACGGTAAACAATGAGCAGTTCTTC
TRBJ2-3 | TRBD2 | TRBV27 | . | CASSLIAGAADTQYF | TGTGCCAGCAGTTTAATAGCGGGAGCGGCAGATACGCAGTATTTT
TRBJ2-5 | . | TRBV7-2 | once | CASSLYSRQETQYF | TGTGCCAGCAGCTTGTACAGTCGACAAGAGACCCAGTACTTC
TRBJ1-2 | TRBD1 | TRBV7-3 | . | CASSAGQKENYGYTF | TGTGCCAGCAGCGCGGGACAGAAAGAGAACTATGGCTACACCTTC
TRBJ2-3 | . | TRBV13 | . | CASSPAQGTDTQYF | TGTGCCAGCAGTCCCGCCCAAGGTACAGATACGCAGTATTTT